These T cell receptor beta chains were read from a single sample in a study of response to subunit inactivated influenza vaccine. TCRdb analysed the RT-PCR reads with MiXCR anew, one entry per CDR3 protein. The table has 650,000 to 800,000 distinct CDR3 sequences, approximately 13% seen once. The sequencing here drew on PBMCs from blood, taken 14 to 15 days before vaccination. The receptors shown here come from a man aged 50-60 years who received an inactivated influenza vaccine. CDR3s leave out the opening cysteine and the closing phenylalanine or tryptophan. Each record gives: V gene, J gene, CDR3 protein.

TRBV4-3,TRBJ2-5,ASSQGQQGQETQY
TRBV5-5,TRBJ2-2,ASSRTSTRELF
TRBV12-3/TRBV12-4,TRBJ2-5,ASSPGTPGDQY
TRBV27,TRBJ2-1,ASSSLGLAGSEQF
TRBV28,TRBJ2-1,ASSLRGRSFHEQF
TRBV11-2,TRBJ2-3,ASSLVGSGTSTDTQY
TRBV5-6,TRBJ2-6,ASSPGLSGANVLT
TRBV2,TRBJ2-5,ASRDRGRQTQY
TRBV4-1,TRBJ2-2,ASSRSNLRSPGELF
TRBV19,TRBJ2-7,ASSIEVLLGEQY
TRBV18,TRBJ2-1,ASSPPAGAYNEQF
TRBV12-3/TRBV12-4,TRBJ2-3,ASSRYRDRREDTQY
TRBV15,TRBJ1-4,ATSRGTATGEKLF
TRBV15,TRBJ2-5,ATSRVGYKETQY
TRBV20-1,TRBJ2-1,SATSLMRYNEQF
TRBV29-1,TRBJ2-3,SVEVGGTDTQY
TRBV10-3,TRBJ1-2,ANAPGQGGYGYT
TRBV4-2,TRBJ2-7,ASSQEFAFQSYEQY
TRBV10-3,TRBJ2-3,AIKRESVDTQY
TRBV7-2,TRBJ1-2,ASSLDAGGPYGYT
TRBV12-3/TRBV12-4,TRBJ2-7,ASSLTRGANSYEQY
TRBV19,TRBJ2-5,ASGWGFETQY
TRBV5-1,TRBJ2-1,ASSSAGTDYNEQF
TRBV20-1,TRBJ2-4,SATPPAGRVYRDIQY
TRBV11-2,TRBJ2-7,ADGGGPGEQY
TRBV6-6,TRBJ2-7,ASSTRGGGEQY
TRBV28,TRBJ2-1,ASSWGSTNNEQF
TRBV14,TRBJ2-1,ASSFGGHYPYNEQF
TRBV4-3,TRBJ1-1,ASSQDLGTNTEAF
TRBV6-2/TRBV6-3,TRBJ2-7,ASRISGAITYEQY
TRBV6-2/TRBV6-3,TRBJ1-1,ASSSHVTGNTEAF
TRBV5-1,TRBJ2-1,ASSSLGRAPADEQF
TRBV27,TRBJ2-3,ASSQGGPPDTQY
TRBV20-1,TRBJ2-1,SPLGQGANEQF
TRBV27,TRBJ2-3,ASSPPSTGTDTQY
TRBV10-3,TRBJ2-5,AISGTGETQY
TRBV5-1,TRBJ2-3,ASSIGLAGGMDTQY
TRBV12-3/TRBV12-4,TRBJ2-3,ASSPWTGTSDTQY
TRBV6-5,TRBJ2-7,ASSYLWDRTIAGEQY
TRBV6-1,TRBJ2-3,ASSHTRTGRVGTDTQY
TRBV24-1,TRBJ2-3,ATSDFGDGGGPGFADTQY
TRBV29-1,TRBJ2-1,SVLGTGQF
TRBV2,TRBJ2-3,ASSELVRTDTQY
TRBV7-2,TRBJ2-2,ASSLFGRTNTGELF
TRBV20-1,TRBJ2-1,SAGGRADHEQF
TRBV7-3,TRBJ2-1,ASSLIMDNEQF
TRBV7-8,TRBJ2-7,ASSAKAPASGAAYEQY
TRBV20-1,TRBJ1-1,SARRVPRGWVPEAF
TRBV21-1,TRBJ2-2,ASSRDRKYTGELF
TRBV6-2/TRBV6-3,TRBJ2-1,ASSYVSSALNEQF
TRBV7-9,TRBJ1-1,ASRTGANTEAF
TRBV12-3/TRBV12-4,TRBJ1-2,ASRPGQGTRGYT
TRBV2,TRBJ2-3,ASSLAGVVSTDTQY
TRBV3-1,TRBJ2-1,ASSPLSNAGAGWF
TRBV7-6,TRBJ2-1,ASSSGLQVYNEQF
TRBV29-1,TRBJ2-5,SVERGAETQY
TRBV4-2,TRBJ2-1,ASSQATSSHNEQF